Following are 14 T cell receptor beta chains from one sample sequenced in a study of technical replicates of blood from several donors. TCRdb keeps only in-frame clones here, not all; method: immunoSEQ multiplex PCR. The data contain 75,000 to 100,000 clones, approximately 94% of them singletons. Material: T cells isolated from PBMCs. These receptors all come from a human donor in good health.

This sequence joins TRBV7-9 and TRBJ2-7; 12 nucleotides agree with TRBD2. Germline CDR1 is SEHNR and CDR2 is FQNEAQ (reference sequence). This CDR3 has 16 residues. V was pared by 4 bases and J by 3 bases, with 7 bases of the junction left unmatched. CDR3 in DNA: TGTGCCAGCAGCTGGTTGACTAGCGGGGGTTTCTACGAGCAGTACTTC. It codes for CASSWLTSGGFYEQYF. Full variable domain (missing parts from reference TRBV7-9 and TRBJ2-7): DTGVSQNPRHKITKRGQNVTFRCDPISEHNRLYWYRQTLGQGPEFLTYFQNEAQLEKSRLLSDRFSAERPKGSFSTLEIQRTEQGDSAMYLCASSWLTSGGFYEQYFGPGTRLTVT.

The rearrangement joins TRBV19 to TRBJ2-7, with 10 bases that match TRBD1. CDR1 and CDR2 (germline): LNHDA, SQIVND (reference sequence). The CDR3 runs to 13 residues. V was pared by 6 bases and J by 5 bases, with 4 bases of the junction left unmatched. The CDR3: CASSGTGAHEQYF. The DNA of the CDR3 is TGTGCCAGTAGCGGGACAGGGGCCCACGAGCAGTACTTC. Supplemented by reference TRBV19 and TRBJ2-7, the full variable domain reads DGGITQSPKYLFRKEGQNVTLSCEQNLNHDAMYWYRQDPGQGLRLIYYSQIVNDFQKGDIAEGYSVSREKKESFPLTVTSAQKNPTAFYLCASSGTGAHEQYFGPGTRLTVT.

This clone showed up just once. This rearrangement joins TRBV6-5 to TRBJ2-3; the D gene is possibly TRBD1 (6 bases). Germline loops: CDR1 MNHEY, CDR2 SVGAGI. This CDR3 contains 15 residues. V was trimmed by 5 bases and J by 5 bases, leaving 17 bases between them. The CDR3 protein is CASSHGWDTGDTQYF. The CDR3 DNA follows: TGTGCCAGCAGTCACGGTTGGGACACCGGAGATACGCAGTATTTT.

The chain employs TRBV6-5 and TRBJ1-4; 9 positions match TRBD1. Germline V CDR1 and CDR2: MNHEY, SVGAGI. V lost 4 bases to trimming and J lost 5 bases; unmatched junction nucleotides: 5. The CDR3 covers 15 residues. This chain's CDR3 is CASSSVGTGNEKLFF. The CDR3 nucleotides are TGTGCCAGCAGTTCTGTAGGGACAGGGAATGAAAAACTGTTTTTT.

The chain combines TRBV27 with TRBJ2-7; TRBD2 aligns across 9 bases. Per germline, CDR1 MNHEY and CDR2 SMNVEV (reference sequence). V trimming: 5 bases; J trimming: 1 base; junction bases outside the gene matches: 6. There are 15 residues in the CDR3. CDR3 residues: CASSLISGSSYEQYF. The CDR3 nucleotides are TGTGCCAGCAGTCTAATTAGCGGGAGTTCCTACGAGCAGTACTTC.

This chain uses TRBV7-9 with TRBJ2-1, with TRBD1 as a possible D gene (5 bases). Between the trimmed V and J ends, which lost 2 bases and 2 bases, there was a span of 10 bases. Germline lookup yields CDR1 SEHNR and CDR2 FQNEAQ (reference sequence). The CDR3 is 15 amino acids. DNA of the CDR3: TGTGCCAGCAGCTTATTGCAGGGAACCTACAATGAGCAGTTCTTC. It encodes CASSLLQGTYNEQFF.

CDR3 sequence reads: CAWSWAGLNTEAFF. In nucleotides, the CDR3 is TGTGCCTGGAGTTGGGCCGGTTTGAACACTGAAGCTTTCTTT. The gene calls are TRBV30 and TRBJ1-1; D call uncertain. V lost 2 bases, J lost 0 bases, and 10 bases lay in between. Germline V gene lookup returns CDR1 GTSNPN and CDR2 SVGIG (reference sequence). The CDR3 is made up of 14 amino acids. Based on the CDR3 plus reference TRBV30 and TRBJ1-1, the full variable domain is SQTIHQWPATLVQPVGSPLSLECTVEGTSNPNLYWYRQAAGRGLQLLFYSVGIGQISSEVPQNLSASRPQDRQFILSSKKLLLSDSGFYLCAWSWAGLNTEAFFGQGTRLTVV.

In its sample, this clone was seen once. V gene TRBV10-3 combines with J gene TRBJ2-7; weak D call: TRBD2 (7 bases). Trimming cost V 2 bases and J 5 bases, with 19 bases left between them. CDR3 length equals 16 residues. CDR1 ENHRY and CDR2 SYGVKD come from the germline V gene. CDR3 sequence reads: CAISEGGAQKEDEQYF. DNA of the CDR3: TGTGCCATCAGTGAGGGGGGGGCGCAAAAGGAGGACGAGCAGTACTTC.

The rearrangement links TRBV28 to TRBJ1-5, with 9 bases aligning to TRBD1. This CDR3 region has 16 residues. Germline trimming cut 6 bases from V and 0 bases from J; bases unmatched to any gene: 6. The germline CDR1 and CDR2 sequences are MDHEN and SYDVKM. The CDR3 region is CASRVDRGHSNQPQHF. CDR3 coding DNA: TGTGCCAGCAGAGTGGACAGGGGACATAGCAATCAGCCCCAGCATTTT.

The chain joins TRBV5-1 to TRBJ1-4, with 11 bases matching TRBD1. This CDR3 region has 17 residues. The trim removed 0 bases at V and 7 bases at J, leaving 8 bases unmatched. Per the germline V gene, CDR1 is SGHRS and CDR2 is YFSETQ. The CDR3 sequence: CASSLEGSGTGGEKLFF. The CDR3 coding sequence is TGCGCCAGCAGCTTGGAGGGCTCGGGGACAGGGGGTGAAAAACTGTTTTTT.

The gene calls are TRBV6-6 and TRBJ2-3, with D unclear. This CDR3 is 14 amino acids long. Deletions cut 6 bases from V and 6 bases from J, with 16 bases between. In germline, CDR1 is MNHNY, CDR2 SVGAGI (reference sequence). DNA of the CDR3: TGTGCCAGCAGCCCGCTACGCGTCACGGATACGCAGTATTTT. This encodes CASSPLRVTDTQYF.

The chain couples TRBV7-8 to TRBJ2-3, with D uncertain. CDR3 length: 16 amino acids. In germline, CDR1 is SGHVS, CDR2 FQNEAQ. V was clipped by 2 bases and J by 4 bases, with 16 bases between them. The CDR3 protein is CASSLSRFEDPDTQYF. The CDR3 bases are TGTGCCAGCAGCTTATCGCGGTTCGAGGATCCAGATACGCAGTATTTT.

This clone was seen once. The genes are TRBV27 and TRBJ2-2; the match to TRBD2 covers 13 bases. Germline CDR1 reads MNHEY; CDR2 reads SMNVEV (reference sequence). The junction had 8 bases not matched to a gene; V was cut back by 1 base and J by 6 bases. This CDR3 contains 18 residues. CDR3 sequence (DNA): TGTGCCAGCAGTTTATTTCCCGTGACTAGCGGGAGGTCCGGGGAGCTGTTTTTT. As protein: CASSLFPVTSGRSGELFF.

The chain combines TRBV6-5 with TRBJ1-5, with a tentative D call TRBD1 (6 bases). The CDR3 consists of 14 residues. The ends were cut back, 0 bases at V and 11 bases at J, with 14 bases in the middle. From germline, CDR1 is MNHEY and CDR2 SVGAGI. CDR3 DNA: TGTGCCAGCAGTTACTCCCAGGGGACCCCGTCCCAGCATTTT. It is translated as CASSYSQGTPSQHF.